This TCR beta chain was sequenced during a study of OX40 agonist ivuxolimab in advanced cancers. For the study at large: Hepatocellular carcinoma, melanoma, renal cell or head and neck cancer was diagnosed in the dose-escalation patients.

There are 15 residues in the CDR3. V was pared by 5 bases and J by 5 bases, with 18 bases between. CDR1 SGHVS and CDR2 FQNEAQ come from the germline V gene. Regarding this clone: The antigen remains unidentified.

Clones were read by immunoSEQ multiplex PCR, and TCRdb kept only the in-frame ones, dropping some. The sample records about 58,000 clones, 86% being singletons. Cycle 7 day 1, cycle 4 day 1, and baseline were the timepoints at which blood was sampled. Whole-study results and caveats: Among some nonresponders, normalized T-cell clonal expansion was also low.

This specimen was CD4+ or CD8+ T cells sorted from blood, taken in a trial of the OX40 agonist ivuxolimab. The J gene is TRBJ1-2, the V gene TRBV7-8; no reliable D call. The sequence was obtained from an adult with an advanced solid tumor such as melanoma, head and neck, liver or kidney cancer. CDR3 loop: CASSPGFSIGYGYTF. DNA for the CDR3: TGTGCCAGCAGCCCGGGCTTCTCCATAGGGTATGGCTACACCTTC.